These T cell receptor beta chains were read from a single sample in a study of OX40 agonist ivuxolimab in advanced cancers. Measured with immunoSEQ multiplex PCR; TCRdb has only the in-frame clones, and not every one. The sample consists of around 80,000 clones, 91% of them appearing once. The input for sequencing was CD4+ or CD8+ T cells sorted from blood, taken in a trial of the OX40 agonist ivuxolimab. The receptors derive from an adult with an advanced solid tumor such as melanoma, head and neck, liver or kidney cancer. Each CDR3 is given with its conserved first and last residue.

CASSLGLAGTTDTQYF,16,TRBV11-3
CAISLSGPTSNTGELFF,17,TRBV10-3
CASSETRGRSDTQYF,15,TRBV6-1
CASSQVTNNEQFF,13,TRBV4-2
CSVARDNNQPQHF,13,TRBV29-1
CASSSYMAKGAFF,13,TRBV28
CASSFPGVETQYF,13,TRBV11-2
CASSSSAVNYGYTF,14,TRBV28
CASSPLLTEGNTGELFF,17,TRBV6-4
CAGLPEAFF,9,TRBV25-1
CASSFGSYEQYF,12,TRBV7-2
CASSVTSGQVAGELFF,16,TRBV5-1
CASSAHPGGETQYF,14,TRBV9
CASSLGLRGLGEAFF,15,TRBV11-2
CASSLTRGLAGDTDTQYF,18,TRBV27